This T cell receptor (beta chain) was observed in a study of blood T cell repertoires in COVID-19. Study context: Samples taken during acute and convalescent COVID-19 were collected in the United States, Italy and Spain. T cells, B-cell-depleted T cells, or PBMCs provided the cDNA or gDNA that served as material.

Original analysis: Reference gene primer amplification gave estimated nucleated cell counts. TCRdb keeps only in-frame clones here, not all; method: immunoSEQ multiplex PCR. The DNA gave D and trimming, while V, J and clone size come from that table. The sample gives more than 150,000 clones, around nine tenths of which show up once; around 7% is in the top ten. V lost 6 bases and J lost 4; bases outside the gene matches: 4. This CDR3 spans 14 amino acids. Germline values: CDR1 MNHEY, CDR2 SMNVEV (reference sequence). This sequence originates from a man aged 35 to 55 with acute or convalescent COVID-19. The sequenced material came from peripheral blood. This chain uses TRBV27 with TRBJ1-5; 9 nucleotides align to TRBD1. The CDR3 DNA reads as TGTGCCAGCAGCTACGGGACAGGGAATCAGCCCCAGCATTTT. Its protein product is CASSYGTGNQPQHF.